These 12 T cell receptor beta chains were sequenced from one sample in a study of technical replicates of blood from a few donors. Sequenced by immunoSEQ multiplex PCR; TCRdb stores in-frame clones only, minus some. The table has about 94,000 clones, about 95% seen once. The sample comprised T cells isolated from PBMCs. The receptors come from a human donor in good health.

The V and J genes are TRBV5-4 and TRBJ1-4; perhaps TRBD1 as D (5 bases). The CDR3 spans 15 residues. The V and J ends lost 4 bases and 4 bases respectively, with 14 bases between them. Germline V CDR1 and CDR2: SGHNT, YYREEE (reference sequence). The CDR3 sequence is CASSPSREGNEKLFF. CDR3 DNA sequence: TGTGCCAGCAGCCCCTCCAGGGAGGGTAATGAAAAACTGTTTTTT.

The chain couples TRBV27 to TRBJ1-2; tentatively, D is TRBD1 (5 bases). The V gene lost 6 bases and the J gene lost 4 bases, with 18 bases spanning the gap. The CDR3 sequence is 15 residues long. Germline assignment: CDR1 MNHEY and CDR2 SMNVEV (reference sequence). The CDR3 spells CASSPGSGRSYGYTF. The CDR3 DNA sequence: TGTGCCAGCAGCCCTGGTTCAGGGCGAAGCTATGGCTACACCTTC.

This clone was seen just once. The CDR3 loop reads CASTFDRVLPSSYEQYF. In DNA, the CDR3 is TGTGCCAGCACCTTCGACAGAGTCCTGCCAAGCTCCTACGAGCAGTACTTC. The chain employs TRBV27 and TRBJ2-7, with a possible D match to TRBD1 (5 bases). There are 17 residues in the CDR3. Trimming left V 7 bases short and J 0 bases short, with 22 bases between. Germline values: CDR1 MNHEY, CDR2 SMNVEV (reference sequence).

The chain employs TRBV5-6 and TRBJ1-2; a weak D match, TRBD1 (6 bases). With 2 bases removed from V and 7 bases from J, the gap between germline ends came to 15 bases. Germline V lookup: CDR1 SGHDT, CDR2 YYEEEE. This CDR3 is 14 amino acids long. The CDR3 spells CASSFLTGSGGYTF. The DNA of the CDR3 is TGTGCCAGCAGCTTTCTAACAGGGTCGGGTGGCTACACCTTC.

The V and J genes are TRBV7-2 and TRBJ2-7, with D maybe TRBD2 (5 bases). V was shortened by 5 bases and J by 4 bases, with 9 bases between the two germline ends. This CDR3 is 12 amino acids long. Germline loops: CDR1 SGHTA, CDR2 FQGNSA. The CDR3 bases are TGTGCCAGCAGCCAAGGACTTTACGAGCAGTACTTC. It specifies CASSQGLYEQYF. The full variable domain, with the rest looked up from reference TRBV7-2 and TRBJ2-7, is GAGVSQSPSNKVTEKGKDVELRCDPISGHTALYWYRQSLGQGLEFLIYFQGNSAPDKSGLPSDRFSAERTGGSVSTLTIQRTQQEDSAVYLCASSQGLYEQYFGPGTRLTVT.

The DNA of the CDR3 is TGTGCCAGCTCACCACCGGCCCCCCAAGAGACCCAGTACTTC. Residues: CASSPPAPQETQYF. The chain couples TRBV18 to TRBJ2-5, with D unclear. The V gene's germline CDR1 is KGHSH and CDR2 LQKENI. Trimming took off 0 bases at V and 1 base at J, with 6 bases between the two ends. CDR3 length: 14 amino acids.

The chain recombines TRBV6-1 with TRBJ2-7; D might be TRBD2 (6 bases). V lost 11 bases and J 1 base, leaving 12 bases between the germline ends. The CDR3 spans 12 residues. The germline V gene encodes CDR1 MNHNS and CDR2 SASEGT. CDR3 sequence reads: CAGRSLSYEQYF. In DNA form, the CDR3 reads TGTGCCGGGAGGAGCCTTTCCTACGAGCAGTACTTC.

The chain couples TRBV4-2 to TRBJ2-1; 7 bases match TRBD2. The germline V gene encodes CDR1 LGHNA and CDR2 YNFKEQ. CDR3 length: 16 residues. After removal of 0 bases from V and 4 bases from J, the junction contained 6 bases not matched to a gene. Here the CDR3 DNA reads TGTGCCAGCAGCCAAGATCAACGGACTAGATACAATGAGCAGTTCTTC. This encodes CASSQDQRTRYNEQFF.

The V and J genes are TRBV4-1 and TRBJ2-3; 12 nucleotides agree with TRBD2. Germline-derived CDR1 and CDR2 are MGHRA and YSYEKL. The CDR3 covers 20 residues. Germline trimming cut 3 bases from V and 0 bases from J; bases unmatched to any gene: 13. The DNA for the CDR3 is TGCGCCAGCAGCCACCGTAAGACTAGCGGGAGTAGAGTTAGCACAGATACGCAGTATTTT. It translates to CASSHRKTSGSRVSTDTQYF.

The genes are TRBV13 and TRBJ1-1, with 10 positions matching TRBD1. The CDR3 covers 14 residues. CDR1 and CDR2 (germline): PRHDT, FYEKMQ (reference sequence). The trim removed 4 bases at V and 4 bases at J, leaving 3 bases unmatched. DNA for the CDR3: TGTGCCAGCAGCTCGGGACAGGGGAGCACTGAAGCTTTCTTT. Protein product: CASSSGQGSTEAFF.

The chain combines TRBV19 with TRBJ2-1; 7 bases agree with TRBD1. There are 13 residues in the CDR3. J gave up 9 bases and V 4 bases, and 6 bases lay outside the gene matches. The germline V gene has CDR1 LNHDA and CDR2 SQIVND (reference sequence). The CDR3, as DNA: TGTGCCAGTAGTACGACAGGGAGTGGTGAGCAGTTCTTC. Translation gives CASSTTGSGEQFF.

The chain uses TRBV5-1 and TRBJ2-1, with no clear D. CDR1 and CDR2 (germline): SGHRS, YFSETQ. This CDR3 is 11 amino acids long. V lost 0 bases, J lost 9 bases, and 4 bases lay in between. The CDR3 coding sequence is TGCGCCAGCAGCTTGGCAGGTGAGCAGTTCTTC. It yields the protein CASSLAGEQFF.